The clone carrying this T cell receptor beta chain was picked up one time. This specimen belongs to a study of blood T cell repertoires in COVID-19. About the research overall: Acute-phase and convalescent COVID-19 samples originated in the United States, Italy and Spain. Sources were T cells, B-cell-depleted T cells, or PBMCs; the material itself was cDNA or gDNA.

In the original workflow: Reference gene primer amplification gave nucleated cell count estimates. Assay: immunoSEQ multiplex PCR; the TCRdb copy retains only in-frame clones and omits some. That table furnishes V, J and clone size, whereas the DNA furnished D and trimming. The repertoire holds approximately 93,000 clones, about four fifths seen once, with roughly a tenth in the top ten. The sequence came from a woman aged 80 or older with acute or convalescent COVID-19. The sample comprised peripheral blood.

The CDR3 loop reads CASSLGGQGGYGYTF. DNA for the CDR3: TGCGCCAGCAGCTTGGGGGGACAGGGCGGCTATGGCTACACCTTC. This chain connects TRBV5-1 to TRBJ1-2; TRBD1 aligns across 9 bases. The germline V gene encodes CDR1 SGHRS and CDR2 YFSETQ. Unmatched junction bases numbered 4, after V lost 0 bases and J lost 4 bases. The length of the CDR3 is 15 residues.